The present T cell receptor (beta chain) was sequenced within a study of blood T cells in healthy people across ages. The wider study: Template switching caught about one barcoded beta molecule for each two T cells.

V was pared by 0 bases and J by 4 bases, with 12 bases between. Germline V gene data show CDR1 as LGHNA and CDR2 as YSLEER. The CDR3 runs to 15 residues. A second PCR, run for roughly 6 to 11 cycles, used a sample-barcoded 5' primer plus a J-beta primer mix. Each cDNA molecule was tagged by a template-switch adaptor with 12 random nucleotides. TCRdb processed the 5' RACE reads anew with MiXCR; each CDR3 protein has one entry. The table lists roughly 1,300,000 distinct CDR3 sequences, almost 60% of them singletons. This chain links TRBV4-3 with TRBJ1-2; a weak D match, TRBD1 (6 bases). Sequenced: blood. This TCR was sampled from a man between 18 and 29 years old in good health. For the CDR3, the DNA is TGCGCCAGCAGCCAAGATGGGGGCCCCCTCTATGGCTACACCTTC. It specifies CASSQDGGPLYGYTF.